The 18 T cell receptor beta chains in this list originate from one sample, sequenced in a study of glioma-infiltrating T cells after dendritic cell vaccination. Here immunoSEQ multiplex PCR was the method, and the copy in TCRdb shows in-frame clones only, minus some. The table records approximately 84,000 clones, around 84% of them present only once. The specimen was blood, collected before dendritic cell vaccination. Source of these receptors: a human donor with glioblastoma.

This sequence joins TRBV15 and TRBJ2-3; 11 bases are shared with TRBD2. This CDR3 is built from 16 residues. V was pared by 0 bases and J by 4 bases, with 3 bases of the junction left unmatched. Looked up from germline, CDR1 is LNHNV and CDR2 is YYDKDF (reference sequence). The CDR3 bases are TGTGCCACCAGCAGAGACATAGCGGGAGGGGCAGATACGCAGTATTTT. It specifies CATSRDIAGGADTQYF.

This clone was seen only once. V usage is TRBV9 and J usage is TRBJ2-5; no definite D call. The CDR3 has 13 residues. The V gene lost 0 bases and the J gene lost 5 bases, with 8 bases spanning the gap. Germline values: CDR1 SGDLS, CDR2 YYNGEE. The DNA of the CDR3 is TGTGCCAGCAGCGTAGCCCCCGGGGAGACCCAGTACTTC. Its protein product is CASSVAPGETQYF.

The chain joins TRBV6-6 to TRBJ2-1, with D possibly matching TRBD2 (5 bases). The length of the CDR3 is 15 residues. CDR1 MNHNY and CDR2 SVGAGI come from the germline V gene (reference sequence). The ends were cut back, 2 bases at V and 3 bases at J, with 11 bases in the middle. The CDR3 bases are TGTGCCAGCAGTTACCTTGGGAGCCTCTACAATGAGCAGTTCTTC. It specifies CASSYLGSLYNEQFF.

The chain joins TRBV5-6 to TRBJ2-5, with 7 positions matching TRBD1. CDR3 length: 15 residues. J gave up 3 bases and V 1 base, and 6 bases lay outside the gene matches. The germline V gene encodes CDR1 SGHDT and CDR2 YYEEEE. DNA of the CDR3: TGTGCCAGCAGCTTGCCGGGGACAGAAAAAGAGACCCAGTACTTC. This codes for CASSLPGTEKETQYF.

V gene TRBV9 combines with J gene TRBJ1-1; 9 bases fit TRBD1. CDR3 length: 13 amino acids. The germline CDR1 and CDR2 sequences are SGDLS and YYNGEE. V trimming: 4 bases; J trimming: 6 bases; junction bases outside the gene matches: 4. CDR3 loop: CASSIRQGAEAFF. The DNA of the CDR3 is TGTGCCAGCAGCATCAGACAGGGGGCTGAAGCTTTCTTT.

The CDR3 DNA follows: TGTGCCAGCAGCTCAGAGCGGGAGTCGGTGTACAATGAGCAGTTCTTC. Protein: CASSSERESVYNEQFF. This chain links TRBV9 with TRBJ2-1; the match to TRBD2 covers 8 bases. Germline CDR1 reads SGDLS; CDR2 reads YYNGEE. Trimming at V came to 4 bases and at J to 4 bases, leaving 10 bases not matched to a gene. The CDR3 is made up of 16 amino acids.

DNA of the CDR3: TGTGCCAGCAGCTCCCTCTCGACAGGGGGCTACGAGCAGTACTTC. It codes for CASSSLSTGGYEQYF. This chain uses TRBV6-5 with TRBJ2-7, with TRBD1 matching over 9 bases. CDR1 MNHEY and CDR2 SVGAGI come from the germline V gene. The CDR3 is made up of 15 amino acids. Losses at the gene ends were 6 bases for V and 3 bases for J; bases not matched to a gene: 9.

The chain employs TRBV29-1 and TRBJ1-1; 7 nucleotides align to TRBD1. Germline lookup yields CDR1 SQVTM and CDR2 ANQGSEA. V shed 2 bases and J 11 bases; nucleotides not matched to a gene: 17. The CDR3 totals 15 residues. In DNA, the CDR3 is TGCAGCGTTGAATTTGTCAACAGGGGAACGGGTTGGGCTTTCTTT. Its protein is CSVEFVNRGTGWAFF.

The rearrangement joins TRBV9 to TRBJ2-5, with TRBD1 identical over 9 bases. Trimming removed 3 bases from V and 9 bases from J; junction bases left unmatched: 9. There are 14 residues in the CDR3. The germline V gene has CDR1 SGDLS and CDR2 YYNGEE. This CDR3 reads CASSEDRGTRAQYF. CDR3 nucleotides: TGTGCCAGCAGCGAAGACAGGGGGACGAGGGCCCAGTACTTC.

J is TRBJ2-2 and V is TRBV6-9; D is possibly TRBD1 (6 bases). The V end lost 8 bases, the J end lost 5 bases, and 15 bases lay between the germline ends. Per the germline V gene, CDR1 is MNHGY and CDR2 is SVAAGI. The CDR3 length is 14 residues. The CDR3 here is CASRDTRRTGELFF. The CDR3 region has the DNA TGTGCCAGCCGGGACACTCGTCGGACCGGGGAGCTGTTTTTT.

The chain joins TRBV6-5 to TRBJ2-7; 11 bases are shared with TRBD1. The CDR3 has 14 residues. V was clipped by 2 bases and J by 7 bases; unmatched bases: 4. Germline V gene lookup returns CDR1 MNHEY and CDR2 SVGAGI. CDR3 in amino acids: CASSYGGQGGEQYF. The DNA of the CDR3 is TGTGCCAGCAGTTACGGGGGACAGGGGGGAGAGCAGTACTTC.

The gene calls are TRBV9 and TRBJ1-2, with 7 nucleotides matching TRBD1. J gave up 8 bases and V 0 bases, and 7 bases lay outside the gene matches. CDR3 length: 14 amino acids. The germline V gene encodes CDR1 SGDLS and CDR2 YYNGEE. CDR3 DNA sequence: TGTGCCAGCAGCGTAGAGGAGGGGGCAGGAGGCTACACCTTC. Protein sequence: CASSVEEGAGGYTF.

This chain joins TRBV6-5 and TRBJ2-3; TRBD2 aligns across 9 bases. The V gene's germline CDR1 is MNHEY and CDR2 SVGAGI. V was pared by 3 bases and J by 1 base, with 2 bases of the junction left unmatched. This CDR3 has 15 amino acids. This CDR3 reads CASSYGTSRTDTQYF. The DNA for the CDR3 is TGTGCCAGCAGTTATGGGACTAGCCGCACAGATACGCAGTATTTT.

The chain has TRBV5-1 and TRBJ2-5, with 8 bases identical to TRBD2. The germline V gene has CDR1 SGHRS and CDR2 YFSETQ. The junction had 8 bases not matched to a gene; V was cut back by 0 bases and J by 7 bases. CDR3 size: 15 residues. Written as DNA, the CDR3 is TGCGCCAGCAGCTTGGAGGGACTAGGGTCGGTGACCCAGTACTTC. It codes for CASSLEGLGSVTQYF.

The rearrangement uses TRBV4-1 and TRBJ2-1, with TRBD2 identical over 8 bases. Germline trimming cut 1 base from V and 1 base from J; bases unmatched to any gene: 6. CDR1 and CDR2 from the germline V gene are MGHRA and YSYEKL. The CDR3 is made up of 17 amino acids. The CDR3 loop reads CASSQVEAGVSYNEQFF. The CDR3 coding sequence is TGCGCCAGCAGCCAAGTCGAAGCGGGAGTATCCTACAATGAGCAGTTCTTC.

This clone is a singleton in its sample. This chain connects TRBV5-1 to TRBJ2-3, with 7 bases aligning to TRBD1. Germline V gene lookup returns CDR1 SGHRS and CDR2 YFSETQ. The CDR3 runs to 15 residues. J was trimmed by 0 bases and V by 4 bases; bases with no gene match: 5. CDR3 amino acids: CASSPTGVSTDTQYF. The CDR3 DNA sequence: TGCGCCAGCAGCCCTACAGGGGTAAGCACAGATACGCAGTATTTT.

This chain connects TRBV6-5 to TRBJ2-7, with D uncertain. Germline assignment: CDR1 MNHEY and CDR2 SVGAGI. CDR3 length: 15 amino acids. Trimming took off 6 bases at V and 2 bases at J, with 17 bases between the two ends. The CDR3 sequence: CASSPRGEKTYEQYF. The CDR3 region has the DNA TGTGCCAGCAGCCCCCGAGGAGAGAAAACCTACGAGCAGTACTTC.

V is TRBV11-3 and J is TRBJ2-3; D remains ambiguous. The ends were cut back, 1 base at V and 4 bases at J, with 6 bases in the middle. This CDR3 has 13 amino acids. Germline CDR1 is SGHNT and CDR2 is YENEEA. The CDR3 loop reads CASSLGRSDTQYF. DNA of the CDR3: TGTGCCAGCAGCTTAGGTAGATCAGATACGCAGTATTTT.